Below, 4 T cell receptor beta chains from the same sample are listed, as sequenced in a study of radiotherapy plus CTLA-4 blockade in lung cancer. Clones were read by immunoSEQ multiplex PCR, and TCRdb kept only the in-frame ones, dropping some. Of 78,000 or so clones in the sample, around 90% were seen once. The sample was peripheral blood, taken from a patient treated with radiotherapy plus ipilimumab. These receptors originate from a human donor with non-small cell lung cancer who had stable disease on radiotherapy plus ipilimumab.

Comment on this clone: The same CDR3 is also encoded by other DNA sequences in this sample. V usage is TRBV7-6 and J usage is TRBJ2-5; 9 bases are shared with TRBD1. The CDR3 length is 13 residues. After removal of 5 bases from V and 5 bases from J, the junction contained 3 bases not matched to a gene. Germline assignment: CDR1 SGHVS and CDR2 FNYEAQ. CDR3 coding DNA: TGTGCCAGCAGCCTGGGACAGGGTGAGACCCAGTACTTC. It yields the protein CASSLGQGETQYF. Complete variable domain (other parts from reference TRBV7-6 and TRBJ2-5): GAGVSQSPRYKVTKRGQDVALRCDPISGHVSLYWYRQALGQGPEFLTYFNYEAQQDKSGLPNDRFSAERPEGSISTLTIQRTEQRDSAMYRCASSLGQGETQYFGPGTRLLVL.

The CDR3 here is CAISDATQGNTEAFF. CDR3 nucleotides: TGTGCCATCAGTGACGCCACTCAGGGGAATACTGAAGCTTTCTTT. This sequence joins TRBV10-3 and TRBJ1-1; possible D gene TRBD1, 6 bases. The V and J ends lost 3 bases and 5 bases respectively, with 16 bases between them. Germline-derived CDR1 and CDR2 are ENHRY and SYGVKD. CDR3 length equals 15 residues.

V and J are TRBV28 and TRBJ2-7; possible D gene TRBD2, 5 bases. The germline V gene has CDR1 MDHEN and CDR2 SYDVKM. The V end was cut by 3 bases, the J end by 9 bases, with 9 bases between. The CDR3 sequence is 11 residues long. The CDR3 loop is CASSFLGGQYF. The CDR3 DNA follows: TGTGCCAGCAGTTTTTTAGGAGGGCAGTACTTC.

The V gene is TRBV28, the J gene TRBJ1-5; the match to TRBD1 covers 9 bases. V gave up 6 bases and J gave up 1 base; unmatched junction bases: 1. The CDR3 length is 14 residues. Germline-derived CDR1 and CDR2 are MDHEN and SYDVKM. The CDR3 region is CASSTGGSNQPQHF. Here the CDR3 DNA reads TGTGCCAGCAGCACAGGGGGCAGCAATCAGCCCCAGCATTTT.